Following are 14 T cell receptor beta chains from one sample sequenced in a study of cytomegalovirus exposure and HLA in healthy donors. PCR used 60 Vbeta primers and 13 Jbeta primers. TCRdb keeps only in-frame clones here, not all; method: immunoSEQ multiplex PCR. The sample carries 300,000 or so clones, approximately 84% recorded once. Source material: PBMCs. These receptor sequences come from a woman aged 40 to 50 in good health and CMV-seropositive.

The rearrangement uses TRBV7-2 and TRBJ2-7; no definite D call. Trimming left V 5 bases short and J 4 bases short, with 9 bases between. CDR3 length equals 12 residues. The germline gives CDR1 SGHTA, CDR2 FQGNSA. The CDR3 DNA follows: TGTGCCAGCAGCCCAACCACATACGAGCAGTACTTC. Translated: CASSPTTYEQYF.

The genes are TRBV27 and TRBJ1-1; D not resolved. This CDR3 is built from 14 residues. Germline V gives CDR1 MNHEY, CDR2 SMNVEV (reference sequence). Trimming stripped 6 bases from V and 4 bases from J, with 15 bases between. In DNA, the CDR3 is TGTGCCAGCAGAGACCCAGCTGGGAGCACTGAAGCTTTCTTT. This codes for CASRDPAGSTEAFF.

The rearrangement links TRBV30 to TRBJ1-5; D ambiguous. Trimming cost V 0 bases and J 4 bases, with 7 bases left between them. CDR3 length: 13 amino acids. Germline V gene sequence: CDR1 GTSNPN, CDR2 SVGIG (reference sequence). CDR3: CAWSVLENQPQHF. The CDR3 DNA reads TGTGCCTGGAGTGTACTGGAGAATCAGCCCCAGCATTTT.

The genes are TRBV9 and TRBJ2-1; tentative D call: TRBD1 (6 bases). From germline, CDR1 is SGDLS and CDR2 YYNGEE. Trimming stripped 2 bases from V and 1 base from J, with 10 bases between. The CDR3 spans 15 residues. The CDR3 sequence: CASSVTGQSYNEQFF. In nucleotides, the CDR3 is TGTGCCAGCAGCGTGACAGGTCAGTCCTACAATGAGCAGTTCTTC.

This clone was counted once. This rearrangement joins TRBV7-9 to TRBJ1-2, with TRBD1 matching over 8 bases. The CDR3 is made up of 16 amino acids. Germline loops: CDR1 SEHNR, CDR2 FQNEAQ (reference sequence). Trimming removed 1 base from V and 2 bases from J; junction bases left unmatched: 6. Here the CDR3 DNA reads TGTGCCAGCAGCTTAGGCTGGGGACAGGAGAACTATGGCTACACCTTC. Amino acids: CASSLGWGQENYGYTF.

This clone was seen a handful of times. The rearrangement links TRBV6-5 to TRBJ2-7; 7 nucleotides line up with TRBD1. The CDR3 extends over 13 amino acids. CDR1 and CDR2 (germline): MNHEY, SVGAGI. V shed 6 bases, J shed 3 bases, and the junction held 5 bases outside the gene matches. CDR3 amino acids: CASSQGQFYEQYF. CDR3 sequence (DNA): TGTGCCAGCAGCCAGGGACAGTTCTACGAGCAGTACTTC.

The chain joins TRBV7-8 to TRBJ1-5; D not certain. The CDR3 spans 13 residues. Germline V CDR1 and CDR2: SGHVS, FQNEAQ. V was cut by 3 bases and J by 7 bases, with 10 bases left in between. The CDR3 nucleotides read TGTGCCAGCAGCTTTTCCCCTGAGCAGCCCCAGCATTTT. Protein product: CASSFSPEQPQHF.

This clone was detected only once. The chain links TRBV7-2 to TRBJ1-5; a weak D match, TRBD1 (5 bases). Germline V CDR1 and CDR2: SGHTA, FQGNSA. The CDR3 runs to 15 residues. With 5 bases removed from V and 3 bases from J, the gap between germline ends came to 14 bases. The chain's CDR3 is CASSPDRQSNQPQHF. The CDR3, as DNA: TGTGCCAGCAGCCCCGACAGACAGTCCAATCAGCCCCAGCATTTT.

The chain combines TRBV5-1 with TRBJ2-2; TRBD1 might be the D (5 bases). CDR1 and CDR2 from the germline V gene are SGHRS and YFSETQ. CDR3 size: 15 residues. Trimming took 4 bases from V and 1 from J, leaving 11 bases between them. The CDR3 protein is CASSIQERNTGELFF. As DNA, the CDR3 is TGCGCCAGCAGCATACAGGAAAGGAACACCGGGGAGCTGTTTTTT.

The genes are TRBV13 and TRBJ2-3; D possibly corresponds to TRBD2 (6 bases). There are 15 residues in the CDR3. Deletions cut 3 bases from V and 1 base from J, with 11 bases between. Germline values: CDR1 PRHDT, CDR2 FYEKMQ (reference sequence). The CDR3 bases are TGTGCCAGCAGCTTTCGGTCGGGAGGCACAGATACGCAGTATTTT. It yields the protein CASSFRSGGTDTQYF.

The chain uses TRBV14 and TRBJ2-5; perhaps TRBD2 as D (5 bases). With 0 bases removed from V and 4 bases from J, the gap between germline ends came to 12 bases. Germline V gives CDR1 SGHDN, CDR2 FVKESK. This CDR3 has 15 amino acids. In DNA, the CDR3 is TGTGCCAGCAGCCAAGAGAGGGTTCGGCTAGAGACCCAGTACTTC. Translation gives CASSQERVRLETQYF.

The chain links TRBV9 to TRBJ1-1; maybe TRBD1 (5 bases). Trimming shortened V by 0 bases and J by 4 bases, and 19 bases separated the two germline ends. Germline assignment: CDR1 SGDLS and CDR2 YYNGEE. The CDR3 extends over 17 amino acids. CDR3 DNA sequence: TGTGCCAGCAGCGTAGAGGTAGGGGTTGGGGTCGGCACTGAAGCTTTCTTT. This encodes CASSVEVGVGVGTEAFF.

The CDR3 here is CASSYFGNSPLHF. The CDR3 DNA reads TGTGCCAGCAGTTACTTCGGTAATTCACCCCTCCACTTT. This chain joins TRBV6-5 and TRBJ1-6, with unresolved D. The CDR3 has 13 residues. Germline V CDR1 and CDR2: MNHEY, SVGAGI. V was pared by 1 base and J by 6 bases, with 4 bases between.

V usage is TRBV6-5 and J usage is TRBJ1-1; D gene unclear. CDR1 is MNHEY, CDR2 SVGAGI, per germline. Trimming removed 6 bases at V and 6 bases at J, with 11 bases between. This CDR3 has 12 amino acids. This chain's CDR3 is CASRRAGSEAFF. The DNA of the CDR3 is TGTGCCAGCAGACGTGCCGGGTCTGAAGCTTTCTTT.